Below are 20 T cell receptor beta chains sequenced from a single sample in a study of T cells in Graves' hyperthyroidism and ophthalmopathy. Amplified TCR beta CDR3 regions came from RNA transcripts. The primer set for the first-round RT-PCR of the TCR CDR3 was HTBI. Each CDR3 protein gets one entry after TCRdb re-called the multiplex PCR reads with MiXCR. The sample has 250,000 or so distinct CDR3 sequences, approximately 14% seen once. The sequenced sample was blood. Receptors originate from a woman aged 45-65 years with Graves' hyperthyroidism that later progressed to Graves' ophthalmopathy.

This chain connects TRBV20-1 to TRBJ2-1; 15 bases are a match to TRBD2. V gave up 1 base and J gave up 8 bases; unmatched junction bases: 9. Germline-derived CDR1 and CDR2 are DFQATT and SNEGSKA (reference sequence). CDR3 length equals 17 residues. CDR3: CSARGGLAGGIRDEQFF. Written as DNA, the CDR3 is TGCAGTGCTAGAGGGGGACTAGCGGGAGGTATAAGGGATGAGCAGTTCTTC.

V gene TRBV19 combines with J gene TRBJ1-4, with D uncertain. Trimming removed 3 bases at V and 6 bases at J, with 8 bases between. The CDR3 runs 13 residues. CDR1 and CDR2 (germline): LNHDA, SQIVND (reference sequence). The CDR3 region has the DNA TGTGCCAGTAGTATTTCGGGATATGAAAAACTGTTTTTT. Amino acids: CASSISGYEKLFF.

This clonotype was picked up many times. V and J are TRBV18 and TRBJ2-7; 7 nucleotides match TRBD2. The V gene end was trimmed by 3 bases and the J gene end by 4 bases; junction bases not matched to a gene: 18. Germline CDR1 KGHSH, CDR2 LQKENI. CDR3 length: 18 residues. The CDR3 DNA is TGTGCCAGCTCACCCCCGCCCTTCGCGGGAGTTATCTCGTACGAGCAGTACTTC. This translates into CASSPPPFAGVISYEQYF.

This clonotype was recorded at least ten times. This chain uses TRBV2 with TRBJ1-2, with unresolved D. In germline, CDR1 is SNHLY, CDR2 FYNNEI. Trimming removed 6 bases at V and 0 bases at J, with 11 bases between. The CDR3 spans 14 residues. In DNA form, the CDR3 reads TGTGCCAGCAGCCCCCGGGAGACTAACTATGGCTACACCTTC. It is translated as CASSPRETNYGYTF.

This clonotype was found many times. The chain links TRBV30 to TRBJ1-1; 7 nucleotides match TRBD1. J gave up 2 bases and V 3 bases, and 3 bases lay outside the gene matches. The CDR3 sequence is 13 residues long. Germline V CDR1 and CDR2: GTSNPN, SVGIG (reference sequence). The CDR3 protein is CAWRTGFNTEAFF. The CDR3 DNA is TGTGCCTGGAGGACAGGGTTTAACACTGAAGCTTTCTTT. Looking up the rest from reference TRBV30 and TRBJ1-1 gives the full variable domain: SQTIHQWPATLVQPVGSPLSLECTVEGTSNPNLYWYRQAAGRGLQLLFYSVGIGQISSEVPQNLSASRPQDRQFILSSKKLLLSDSGFYLCAWRTGFNTEAFFGQGTRLTVV.

This clonotype appeared many times. This chain joins TRBV5-1 and TRBJ2-3; D may be TRBD1 (6 bases). Per germline, CDR1 SGHRS and CDR2 YFSETQ. Trimming cost V 6 bases and J 3 bases, with 14 bases left between them. This CDR3 is built from 14 residues. CDR3 sequence reads: CASTTGQGTDTQYF. The CDR3 DNA reads TGCGCCAGCACCACCGGGCAGGGGACAGATACGCAGTATTTT.

This clonotype was picked up a small number of times. This rearrangement joins TRBV6-1 to TRBJ1-6, with D perhaps TRBD1 (5 bases). Germline CDR1 is MNHNS and CDR2 is SASEGT. V lost 5 bases and J lost 7, with 15 bases in between. The length of the CDR3 is 15 residues. CDR3 loop: CASSPLDSGNSPLHF. The CDR3 nucleotides are TGTGCCAGCAGTCCCCTTGACAGCGGAAATTCACCCCTCCACTTT.

The chain has TRBV12-5 and TRBJ1-2, with unresolved D. The CDR3 length is 11 residues. Germline V gene sequence: CDR1 LGHNT, CDR2 FRNRAP. Trimming pared 6 bases from V and 5 bases from J, leaving 7 bases between. The DNA of the CDR3 is TGTGCTAGTGGGGTAGGGTATGGCTACACCTTC. Residues: CASGVGYGYTF. Complete variable domain (other parts from reference TRBV12-5 and TRBJ1-2): DARVTQTPRHKVTEMGQEVTMRCQPILGHNTVFWYRQTMMQGLELLAYFRNRAPLDDSGMPKDRFSAEMPDATLATLKIQPSEPRDSAVYFCASGVGYGYTFGSGTRLTVV.

This chain uses TRBV3-1 with TRBJ1-6, with D possibly being TRBD1 (5 bases). V dropped 6 bases and J dropped 3 bases, with 12 bases sitting between them. Germline V gene lookup returns CDR1 LGHDT and CDR2 YNNKEL (reference sequence). CDR3 length: 15 residues. CDR3 region: CASRDSGGYNSPLHF. Written as DNA, the CDR3 is TGTGCCAGCAGGGATTCCGGGGGCTATAATTCACCCCTCCACTTT. Full variable domain (rest looked up from reference TRBV3-1 and TRBJ1-6): DTAVSQTPKYLVTQMGNDKSIKCEQNLGHDTMYWYKQDSKKFLKIMFSYNNKELIINETVPNRFSPKSPDKAHLNLHINSLELGDSAVYFCASRDSGGYNSPLHFGNGTRLTVT.

This clonotype was seen repeatedly, ten times or more. CDR3 in DNA: TGTGCCAGCAGCGGGTTTAGCGGAGACATTCAGTACTTC. Translated: CASSGFSGDIQYF. The rearrangement uses TRBV14 and TRBJ2-4; D is perhaps TRBD2 (6 bases). The V and J ends lost 5 bases and 8 bases respectively, with 13 bases between them. Per the germline V gene, CDR1 is SGHDN and CDR2 is FVKESK. The CDR3 is 13 amino acids.

This clonotype showed up many times. The rearrangement joins TRBV27 to TRBJ2-3; 15 nucleotides agree with TRBD2. The CDR3 spans 16 residues. V dropped 5 bases and J dropped 4; count of bases not matched to a gene: 4. Germline CDR1 is MNHEY and CDR2 is SMNVEV (reference sequence). The CDR3 reads CASSGTSGRFPDTQYF. For the CDR3, the DNA is TGTGCCAGCAGTGGGACTAGCGGGAGGTTCCCAGATACGCAGTATTTT.

The genes are TRBV5-1 and TRBJ2-3; TRBD2 aligns across 8 bases. Germline CDR1 reads SGHRS; CDR2 reads YFSETQ. J was trimmed by 1 base and V by 3 bases; bases with no gene match: 1. There are 14 residues in the CDR3. CDR3 nucleotide sequence: TGCGCCAGCAGCTCGGGAGGGGGCACAGATACGCAGTATTTT. Its protein is CASSSGGGTDTQYF.

The V and J genes are TRBV11-3 and TRBJ1-1; D is uncertain. The V gene lost 0 bases and the J gene lost 4 bases, with 6 bases spanning the gap. CDR1 and CDR2 from the germline V gene are SGHNT and YENEEA. This CDR3 region has 13 residues. CDR3 region: CASSLDETTEAFF. DNA for the CDR3: TGTGCCAGCAGCTTAGATGAAACCACTGAAGCTTTCTTT.

V gene TRBV4-1 combines with J gene TRBJ2-7; D ambiguous. Germline-derived CDR1 and CDR2 are MGHRA and YSYEKL. V was trimmed by 1 base and J by 6 bases, leaving 7 bases between them. The CDR3 runs 12 residues. The CDR3 loop is CASSQVRAEQYF. As DNA, the CDR3 is TGCGCCAGCAGCCAAGTTCGCGCCGAGCAGTACTTC.

The CDR3 loop reads CSAQGTSGRTGDGELFF. The CDR3 DNA reads TGCAGTGCCCAAGGGACTAGCGGGAGGACCGGGGACGGGGAGCTGTTTTTT. The genes are TRBV20-1 and TRBJ2-2; 15 bases are shared with TRBD2. Looked up from germline, CDR1 is DFQATT and CDR2 is SNEGSKA (reference sequence). The CDR3 loop spans 17 amino acids. The V segment lost 6 bases and the J segment 7 bases; nucleotides outside the gene matches: 12.

This clonotype was observed a few times. This rearrangement joins TRBV27 to TRBJ1-1, with 9 bases matching TRBD1. The CDR3 loop spans 14 amino acids. V lost 6 bases and J lost 7; bases outside the gene matches: 9. Germline assignment: CDR1 MNHEY and CDR2 SMNVEV (reference sequence). CDR3 sequence: CASRSDRGGVEAFF. The CDR3 nucleotides are TGTGCCAGCAGATCCGACAGGGGGGGGGTTGAAGCTTTCTTT.

This clonotype was recorded many times. The V and J genes are TRBV12-3 or TRBV12-4 and TRBJ2-1; 11 bases fit TRBD1. This CDR3 spans 15 amino acids. V shed 4 bases, J shed 2 bases, and the junction held 1 base outside the gene matches. The CDR3 loop is CASSWGQGAYNEQFF. Here the CDR3 DNA reads TGTGCCAGCAGTTGGGGACAGGGGGCCTACAATGAGCAGTTCTTC.

Notes on this clonotype: One base away lies a much larger clone, so this may be a sequencing read error. This sequence joins TRBV29-1 and TRBJ2-5; the match to TRBD2 covers 10 bases. Trimming at V came to 4 bases and at J to 4 bases, leaving 6 bases not matched to a gene. The CDR3 length is 14 residues. Germline V gene sequence: CDR1 SQVTM, CDR2 ANQGSEA. The CDR3 is CSVGGLAMGETQYF. Written as DNA, the CDR3 is TGCAGCGTTGGGGGACTAGCGATGGGAGAGACCCAGTACTTC.

This clonotype was seen repeatedly, ten times or more. The chain joins TRBV24-1 to TRBJ1-1, with 10 bases lining up with TRBD1. The CDR3 sequence is 13 residues long. Germline V gene data show CDR1 as KGHDR and CDR2 as SFDVKD. V was pared by 9 bases and J by 3 bases, with 3 bases of the junction left unmatched. The CDR3, as DNA: TGTGCCACCCGGGACAGGGGATACACTGAAGCTTTCTTT. Translation gives CATRDRGYTEAFF.

This clonotype showed up many times. The chain employs TRBV20-1 and TRBJ2-5, with 7 bases fitting TRBD2. The CDR3 runs to 13 residues. J gave up 5 bases and V 8 bases, and 11 bases lay outside the gene matches. CDR1 is DFQATT and CDR2 is SNEGSKA in the germline V gene (reference sequence). In DNA, the CDR3 is TGCAGTTCACAATATCGGGAGGCGGAGACCCAGTACTTC. Its translation: CSSQYREAETQYF.